Included here is one T cell receptor beta chain sequence, with context. Antigen specificity is unknown. This CDR3 spans 17 amino acids. In germline, CDR1 is SNHLY, CDR2 FYNNEI. J was trimmed by 6 bases and V by 4 bases; bases with no gene match: 12. Primers included in the PCR were 60 Vbeta and 13 Jbeta primers. Per the authors' pipeline: Among the unique TCR beta chains that a later analysis counted, 70 million to 85 million in all, roughly 11 million were shared. Generated by immunoSEQ multiplex PCR, the TCRdb table keeps only in-frame clones and is missing some. D and trimming were read from the DNA, whereas the V and J calls and clone size are those reported in that table. The data hold more than 75,000 clones, with about four fifths observed a single time. This specimen comes from a study of cytomegalovirus exposure and HLA in healthy donors. Study-wide points: Later analysis showed TCR association rates varying by HLA locus, highest for DRB1 and lowest for HLA-C.

As for the donors, each was a healthy bone marrow donor. J is TRBJ1-6 and V is TRBV2; 7 bases line up with TRBD1. Sequencing used PBMCs. The source of this sequence is a woman between 18 and 29 years old in good health and CMV-seropositive. This chain's CDR3 is CASSGTGGLATNSPLHF. CDR3 DNA sequence: TGTGCCAGCAGTGGGACAGGAGGGTTGGCCACTAATTCACCCCTCCACTTT.